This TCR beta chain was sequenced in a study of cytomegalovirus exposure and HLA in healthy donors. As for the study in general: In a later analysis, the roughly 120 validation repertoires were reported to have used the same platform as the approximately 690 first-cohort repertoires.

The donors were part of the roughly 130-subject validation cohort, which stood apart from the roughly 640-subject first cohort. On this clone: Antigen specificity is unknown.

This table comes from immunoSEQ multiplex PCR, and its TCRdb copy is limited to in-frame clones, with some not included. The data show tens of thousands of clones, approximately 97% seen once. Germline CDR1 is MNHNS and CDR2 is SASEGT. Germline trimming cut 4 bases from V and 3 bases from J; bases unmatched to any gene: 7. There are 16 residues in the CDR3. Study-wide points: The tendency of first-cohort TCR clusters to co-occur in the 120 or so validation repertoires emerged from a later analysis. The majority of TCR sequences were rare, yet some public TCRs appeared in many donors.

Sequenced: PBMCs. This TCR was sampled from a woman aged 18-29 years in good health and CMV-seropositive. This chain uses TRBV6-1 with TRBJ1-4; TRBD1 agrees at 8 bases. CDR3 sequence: CASSVPGQASNEKLFF. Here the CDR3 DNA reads TGTGCCAGCAGTGTACCGGGACAGGCTTCTAATGAAAAACTGTTTTTT.